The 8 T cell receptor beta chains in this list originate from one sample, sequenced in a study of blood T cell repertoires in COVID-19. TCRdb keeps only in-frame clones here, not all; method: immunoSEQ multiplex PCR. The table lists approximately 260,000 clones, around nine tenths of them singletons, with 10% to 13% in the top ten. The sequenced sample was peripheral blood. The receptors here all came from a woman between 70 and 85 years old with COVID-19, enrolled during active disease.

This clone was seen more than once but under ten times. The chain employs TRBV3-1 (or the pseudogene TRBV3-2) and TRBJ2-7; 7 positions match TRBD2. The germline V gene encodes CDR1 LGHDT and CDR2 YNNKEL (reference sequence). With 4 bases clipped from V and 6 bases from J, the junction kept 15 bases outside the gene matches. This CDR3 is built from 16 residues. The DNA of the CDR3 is TGTGCCAGCAGCCTATCCTGGACTAGATCTTCGCCCGAGCAGTACTTC. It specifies CASSLSWTRSSPEQYF.

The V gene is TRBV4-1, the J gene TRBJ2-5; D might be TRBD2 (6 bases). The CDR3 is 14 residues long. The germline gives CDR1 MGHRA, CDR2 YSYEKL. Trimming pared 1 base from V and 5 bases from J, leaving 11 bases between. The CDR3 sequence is CASSQGAEGETQYF. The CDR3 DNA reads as TGCGCCAGCAGCCAAGGGGCGGAGGGGGAGACCCAGTACTTC.

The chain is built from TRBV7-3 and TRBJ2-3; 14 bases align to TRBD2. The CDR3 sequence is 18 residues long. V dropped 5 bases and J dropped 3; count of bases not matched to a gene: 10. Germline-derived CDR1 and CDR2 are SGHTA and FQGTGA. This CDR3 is CASSPGLAGASSTDTQYF. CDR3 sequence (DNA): TGTGCCAGCAGCCCGGGACTAGCGGGAGCCTCGAGTACAGATACGCAGTATTTT.

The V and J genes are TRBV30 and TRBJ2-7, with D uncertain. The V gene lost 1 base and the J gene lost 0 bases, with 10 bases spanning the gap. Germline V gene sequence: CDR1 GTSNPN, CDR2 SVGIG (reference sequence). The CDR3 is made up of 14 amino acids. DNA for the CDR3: TGTGCCTGGAGTGGAGACAAGAGCTCCTACGAGCAGTACTTC. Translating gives CAWSGDKSSYEQYF. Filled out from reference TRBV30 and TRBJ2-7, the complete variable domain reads SQTIHQWPATLVQPVGSPLSLECTVEGTSNPNLYWYRQAAGRGLQLLFYSVGIGQISSEVPQNLSASRPQDRQFILSSKKLLLSDSGFYLCAWSGDKSSYEQYFGPGTRLTVT.

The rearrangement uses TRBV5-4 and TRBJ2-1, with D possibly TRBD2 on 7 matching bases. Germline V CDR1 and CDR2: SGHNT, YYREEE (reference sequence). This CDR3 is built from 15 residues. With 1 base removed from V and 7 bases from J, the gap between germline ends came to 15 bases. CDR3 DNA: TGTGCCAGCAGCTTGAGGGTTGCGGGGGCGAATGAGCAGTTCTTC. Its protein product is CASSLRVAGANEQFF.

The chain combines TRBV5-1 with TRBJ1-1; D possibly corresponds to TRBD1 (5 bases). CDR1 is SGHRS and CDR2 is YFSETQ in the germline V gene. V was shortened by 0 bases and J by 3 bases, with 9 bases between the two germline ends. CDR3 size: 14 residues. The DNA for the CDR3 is TGCGCCAGCAGCTTGGCTGCCAGGGACACTGAAGCTTTCTTT. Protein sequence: CASSLAARDTEAFF.

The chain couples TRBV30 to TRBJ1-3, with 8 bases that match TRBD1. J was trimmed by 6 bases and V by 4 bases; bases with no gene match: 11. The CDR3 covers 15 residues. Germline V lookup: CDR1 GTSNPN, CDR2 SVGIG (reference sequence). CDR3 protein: CAWTRWSQGENTIYF. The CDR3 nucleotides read TGTGCCTGGACTAGATGGTCACAGGGGGAAAACACCATATATTTT. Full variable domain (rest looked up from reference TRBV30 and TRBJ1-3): SQTIHQWPATLVQPVGSPLSLECTVEGTSNPNLYWYRQAAGRGLQLLFYSVGIGQISSEVPQNLSASRPQDRQFILSSKKLLLSDSGFYLCAWTRWSQGENTIYFGEGSWLTVV.

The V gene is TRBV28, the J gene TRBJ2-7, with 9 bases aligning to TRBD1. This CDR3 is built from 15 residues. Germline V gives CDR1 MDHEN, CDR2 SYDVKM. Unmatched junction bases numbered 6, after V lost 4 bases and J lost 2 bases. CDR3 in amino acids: CASSSPGQGAYEQYF. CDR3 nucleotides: TGTGCCAGCAGTTCCCCGGGACAGGGAGCCTACGAGCAGTACTTC.